The present T cell receptor beta chain was sequenced within a study of response to subunit inactivated influenza vaccine. This clonotype has just a few counts. With 0 bases removed from V and 1 base from J, the gap between germline ends came to 9 bases. Germline V lookup: CDR1 LGHNA, CDR2 YSLEER. The CDR3 runs 15 residues. TCRdb ran MiXCR on the RT-PCR reads and lists one entry per CDR3 protein. This table has fewer than 600,000 distinct CDR3 sequences, approximately 7.7% appearing once. The receptor was derived from a man in his fifties or sixties who received an inactivated influenza vaccine. This chain links TRBV4-3 with TRBJ1-2; D is possibly TRBD1 (6 bases). Material: PBMCs from blood, obtained about 23 months after vaccination. As DNA, the CDR3 is TGCGCCAGCAGCCAAGACACAGGGATTAACTATGGCTACACCTTC. This translates into CASSQDTGINYGYTF.